The source of this T cell receptor beta chain is a study of blood T cell repertoires in COVID-19. Across the whole study: COVID-19 samples collected from the United States, Italy and Spain covered acute and convalescent phases. Sources were T cells, B-cell-depleted T cells, or PBMCs; the material itself was cDNA or gDNA.

With 0 bases clipped from V and 4 bases from J, the junction kept 3 bases outside the gene matches. Per the germline V gene, CDR1 is SGDLS and CDR2 is YYNGEE. CDR3 length: 15 amino acids. Original processing methods: It was from reference gene primer amplification that nucleated cell counts were estimated. Method: immunoSEQ multiplex PCR; TCRdb's copy keeps in-frame clones and lacks some. V, J and clone size were drawn from that table, and D and trimming were deduced from the DNA. In the table there are about 110,000 clones, approximately 62% of which are singletons. The chain has TRBV9 and TRBJ2-1; 8 bases map to TRBD1. Sequenced input: peripheral blood. This receptor was taken from a man aged 80 or over with acute or convalescent COVID-19. The CDR3 protein is CASSVGQGNYNEQFF. The CDR3 nucleotides are TGTGCCAGCAGCGTAGGACAGGGGAATTACAATGAGCAGTTCTTC.